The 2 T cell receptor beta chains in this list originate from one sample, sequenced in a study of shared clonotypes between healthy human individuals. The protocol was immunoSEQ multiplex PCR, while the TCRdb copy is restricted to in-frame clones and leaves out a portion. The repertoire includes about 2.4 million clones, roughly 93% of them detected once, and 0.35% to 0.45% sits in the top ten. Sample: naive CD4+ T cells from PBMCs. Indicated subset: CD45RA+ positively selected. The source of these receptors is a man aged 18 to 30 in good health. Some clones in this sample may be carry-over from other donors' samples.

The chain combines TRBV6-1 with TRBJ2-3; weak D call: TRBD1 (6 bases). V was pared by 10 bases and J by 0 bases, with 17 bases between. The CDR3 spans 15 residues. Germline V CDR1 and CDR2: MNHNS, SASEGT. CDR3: CATGWTAGSTDTQYF. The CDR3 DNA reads TGTGCCACTGGGTGGACAGCAGGCAGCACAGATACGCAGTATTTT.

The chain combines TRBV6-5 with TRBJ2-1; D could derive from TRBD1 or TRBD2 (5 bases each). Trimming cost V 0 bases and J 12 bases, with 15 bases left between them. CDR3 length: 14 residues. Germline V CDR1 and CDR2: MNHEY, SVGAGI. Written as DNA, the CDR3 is TGTGCCAGCAGTTACTCGAGGGGATTCCAGCGGCAGTTCTTC. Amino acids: CASSYSRGFQRQFF.